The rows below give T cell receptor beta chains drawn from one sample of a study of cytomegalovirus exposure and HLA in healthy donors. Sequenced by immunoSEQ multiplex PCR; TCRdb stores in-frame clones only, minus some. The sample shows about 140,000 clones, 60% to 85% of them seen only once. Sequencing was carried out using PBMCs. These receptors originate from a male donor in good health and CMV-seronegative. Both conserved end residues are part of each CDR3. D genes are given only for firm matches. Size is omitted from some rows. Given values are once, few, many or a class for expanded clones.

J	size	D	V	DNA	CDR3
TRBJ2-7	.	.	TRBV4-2	TGTGCCAGCAGCCAAGATCCGGGACACATTGGGGAGGAGCAGTACTTC	CASSQDPGHIGEEQYF
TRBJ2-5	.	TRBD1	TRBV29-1	TGCAGCGTTGAAAGCTTGGTGACAGGGTTGATTCCGGGAGAGACCCAGTACTTC	CSVESLVTGLIPGETQYF
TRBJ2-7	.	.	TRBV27	TGTGCCAGCAGTAGGACAGGAGGGGCCTACGAGCAGTACTTC	CASSRTGGAYEQYF
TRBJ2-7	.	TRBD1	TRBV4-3	TGCGCCAGCAGCCGCCAAACGACAGGGGACGCCTACGAGCAGTACTTC	CASSRQTTGDAYEQYF
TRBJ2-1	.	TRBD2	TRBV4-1	TGCGCCAGCAGCCAACCCTCCCGCGGGGGGCACAATGAGCAGTTCTTC	CASSQPSRGGHNEQFF
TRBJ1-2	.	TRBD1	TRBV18	TGTGCCAGCTCCCCGGGACAGGGGGCGCTTGGCTACACCTTC	CASSPGQGALGYTF
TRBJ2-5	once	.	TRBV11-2	TGTGCCAGCAGCTCGACACGGGGGCAAGAGACCCAGTACTTC	CASSSTRGQETQYF
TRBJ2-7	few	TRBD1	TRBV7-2	TGTGCCAGCAGCTTAGTAGGCAGGGGGCTCGAGCAGTACTTC	CASSLVGRGLEQYF
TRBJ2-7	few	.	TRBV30	TGTGCCTGGAGTCAGGCAGATTTTTTGTCTCGTGACGAGCAGTACTTC	CAWSQADFLSRDEQYF
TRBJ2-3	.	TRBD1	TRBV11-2	TGTGCCAGCAGCTCAGACAGGGTAACAGATACGCAGTATTTT	CASSSDRVTDTQYF
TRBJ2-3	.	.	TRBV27	TGTGCCAGCAGTTTTGAGTTCGCCGGGAGCACAGATACGCAGTATTTT	CASSFEFAGSTDTQYF
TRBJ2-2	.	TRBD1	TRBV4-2	TGTGCCAGCAGATTAATGGGACAGAAGAACACCGGGGAGCTGTTTTTT	CASRLMGQKNTGELFF
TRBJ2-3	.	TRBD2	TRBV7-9	TGTGCCAGCAGCTTAGGGCTAGCGGGAGTTGCAGATACGCAGTATTTT	CASSLGLAGVADTQYF
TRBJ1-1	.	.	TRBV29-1	TGCAGCGTTGAAGAGGGACACTCTTCTTTCTTT	CSVEEGHSSFF
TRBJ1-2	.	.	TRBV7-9	TGTGCCAGCAGCTTAGCGGCAGGGGTGAATGGCTACACCTTC	CASSLAAGVNGYTF
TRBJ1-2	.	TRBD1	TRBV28	TGTGCCAGCAGTTATCCAGGGGGCAGGAGTAACTATGGCTACACCTTC	CASSYPGGRSNYGYTF
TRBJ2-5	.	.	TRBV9	TGTGCCAGCAGCGTAGCGGGAACCCAAGAGACCCAGTACTTC	CASSVAGTQETQYF
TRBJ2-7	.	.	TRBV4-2	TGTGCCAGCAGCCAAGATCACGAGGGTTTTACCTACGAGCAGTACTTC	CASSQDHEGFTYEQYF
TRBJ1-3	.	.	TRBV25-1	TGTGCCAGCCGGGACTCTGGAAACACCATATATTTT	CASRDSGNTIYF
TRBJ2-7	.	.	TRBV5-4	TGTGCCAGCAGCTCCCCGGAAGGGGGATACGAGCAGTACTTC	CASSSPEGGYEQYF
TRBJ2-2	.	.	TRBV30	TGTGCCTGGAAGGAGGTTCCGAACACCGGGGAGCTGTTTTTT	CAWKEVPNTGELFF
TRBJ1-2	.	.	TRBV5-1	TGCGCCAGCAGAATTGACAGCAACTATGGCTACACCTTC	CASRIDSNYGYTF
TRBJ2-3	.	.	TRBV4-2	TGTGCCAGCAGCCAAGAGGACAGAGAAAGCACAGATACGCAGTATTTT	CASSQEDRESTDTQYF
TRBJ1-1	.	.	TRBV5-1	TGCGCCAGCAGCTTGATTGGTTTGGGCTTAAACACTGAAGCTTTCTTT	CASSLIGLGLNTEAFF
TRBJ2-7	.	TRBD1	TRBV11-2	TGTGCCATAAAACAGGGGAATACCTACGAGCAGTACTTC	CAIKQGNTYEQYF
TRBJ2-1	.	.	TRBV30	TGTGCCTGGAGTGCGGGAGTCAATGAGCAGTTCTTC	CAWSAGVNEQFF
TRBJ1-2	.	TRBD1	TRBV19	TGTGCCAGTAGTTACCGGGACAGGGGGCTTAACTATGGCTACACCTTC	CASSYRDRGLNYGYTF
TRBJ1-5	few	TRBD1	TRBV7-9	TGTGCCAGCAGCAGGACAGGGACTAGCAATCAGCCCCAGCATTTT	CASSRTGTSNQPQHF
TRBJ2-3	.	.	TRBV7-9	TGTGCCAGCAGCAGTCGAGCCCGGGATACGCAGTATTTT	CASSSRARDTQYF
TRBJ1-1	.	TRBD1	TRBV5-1	TGCGCCAGCAGCTTGGAGATACAGGGGGAAGCTTTCTTT	CASSLEIQGEAFF
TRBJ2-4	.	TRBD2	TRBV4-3	TGCGCCAGCAGCCCGGGGACTAGCGGGACGATTCTAGCCAAAAACATTCAGTACTTC	CASSPGTSGTILAKNIQYF
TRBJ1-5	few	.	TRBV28	TGTGCCAGCAATGCCCTCGAAGGGGAAGCCAATCAGCCCCAGCATTTT	CASNALEGEANQPQHF
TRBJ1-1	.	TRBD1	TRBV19	TGTGCCAGCCTCCCTGACAGGGGGTGGAGGAGCACTGAAGCTTTCTTT	CASLPDRGWRSTEAFF
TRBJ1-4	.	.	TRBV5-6	TGTGCCAGCAGCCCCAGGACAGCGCTTAATGAAAAACTGTTTTTT	CASSPRTALNEKLFF
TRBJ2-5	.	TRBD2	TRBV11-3	TGTGCCAGCAGCCCGGGACTAGCGGGAGTCTCGTCGGAGACCCAGTACTTC	CASSPGLAGVSSETQYF
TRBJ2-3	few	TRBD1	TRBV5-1	TGCGCCAGCAGCGGCACCCCGGGACAGCAGGCAGATACGCAGTATTTT	CASSGTPGQQADTQYF
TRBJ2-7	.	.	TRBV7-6	TGTGCCAGCAGTCGCCAGCGGAGCTACGAGCAGTACTTC	CASSRQRSYEQYF
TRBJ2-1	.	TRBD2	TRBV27	TGTGCCAGCAGTTCGGGGGGACCTCGACTAGCGGGACATTACACCGCCAATGAGCAGTTCTTC	CASSSGGPRLAGHYTANEQFF
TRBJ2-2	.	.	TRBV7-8	TGTGCCAGCAGCTTAGATACGCGGAGCACCGGGGAGCTGTTTTTT	CASSLDTRSTGELFF
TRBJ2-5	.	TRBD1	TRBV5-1	TGCGCCAGCAGCTCGCCGGGACAGGGTGTCGAGACCCAGTACTTC	CASSSPGQGVETQYF
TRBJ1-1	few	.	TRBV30	TGTGCCTGGAGTGTACTCAGGGGCGTAGGAACCACTGAAGCTTTCTTT	CAWSVLRGVGTTEAFF
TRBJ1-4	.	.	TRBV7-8	TGTGCCAGCAGCTTACCCCGGGGGACGACTAATGAAAAACTGTTTTTT	CASSLPRGTTNEKLFF
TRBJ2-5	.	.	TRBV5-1	TGCGCCAGCCGGGACGGAGGGCAAGAGACCCAGTACTTC	CASRDGGQETQYF
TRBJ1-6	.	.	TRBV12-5	TGTGCTAGTGGTTTGGTGGAGGGCTCACCCCTCCACTTT	CASGLVEGSPLHF
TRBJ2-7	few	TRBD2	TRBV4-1	TGCGCCAGCAGCCTCGGGACTAGCGGTCCCGGTTTCTCCTACGAGCAGTACTTC	CASSLGTSGPGFSYEQYF
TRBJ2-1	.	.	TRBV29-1	TGCAGCGTTGAAACTCGTCTAGCGCTTGAGCAGTTCTTC	CSVETRLALEQFF
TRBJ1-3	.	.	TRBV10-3	TGTGCCACGCAACAGGATCTCTCTGGAAACACCATATATTTT	CATQQDLSGNTIYF
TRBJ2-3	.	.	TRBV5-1	TGCGCCAGCAGCCTGCCGAGGACAGATACGCAGTATTTT	CASSLPRTDTQYF
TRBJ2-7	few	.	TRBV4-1	TGCGCCAGCAGCCAAGGTCCTGATCCGGGGTACGAGCAGTACTTC	CASSQGPDPGYEQYF
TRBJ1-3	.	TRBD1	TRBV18	TGTGCCAGCTCACCGCATCCCCCGGACAGGGGAAACACCATATATTTT	CASSPHPPDRGNTIYF
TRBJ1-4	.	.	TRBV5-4	TGTGCCAGCAGCCTGGCGGGACTCAATGAAAAACTGTTTTTT	CASSLAGLNEKLFF
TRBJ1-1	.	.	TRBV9	TGTGCCAGCAGCGTAGCGCAGTCCGGGGCTTTCTTT	CASSVAQSGAFF
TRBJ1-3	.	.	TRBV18	TGTGCCCGCTCGCTCCTACAGGGCGGCTCTGGAAACACCATATATTTT	CARSLLQGGSGNTIYF
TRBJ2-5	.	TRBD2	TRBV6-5	TGTGCCAGCACCGACGGGGGGTGGGAGACCCAGTACTTC	CASTDGGWETQYF
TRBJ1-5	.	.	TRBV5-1	TGCGCCAGCAGCTTGGATGGGCCGGACAATCAGCCCCAGCATTTT	CASSLDGPDNQPQHF
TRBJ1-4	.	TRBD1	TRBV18	TGTGCCAGCTCACCCAACAAACGTCTCGCGGACAGGGCACTGTTTTTT	CASSPNKRLADRALFF
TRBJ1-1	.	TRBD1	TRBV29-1	TGCAGCGTCTCCTCAGGGGGCCTCGGAACTGAAGCTTTCTTT	CSVSSGGLGTEAFF
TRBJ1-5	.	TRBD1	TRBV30	TGTGCCTGGAGTGGGGGGACAGGACACAATCAGCCCCAGCATTTT	CAWSGGTGHNQPQHF
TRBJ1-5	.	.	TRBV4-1	TGCGCCAGCAGCCACAGGTTCGGGGGGCTCAATCAGCCCCAGCATTTT	CASSHRFGGLNQPQHF